The clone carrying this T cell receptor beta chain was counted a single time. Antigen specificity is unknown. Researchers ran the PCR with 60 Vbeta and 13 Jbeta primers. The protocol was immunoSEQ multiplex PCR, while the TCRdb copy is restricted to in-frame clones and leaves out a portion. The sample consists of roughly 180,000 clones, roughly 80% of them appearing once. The entry originates in a study of cytomegalovirus exposure and HLA in healthy donors. Overall study findings and caveats: Sequence variants that were highly shared formed a cluster that was likely a sequencing artifact. Listed as cytomegalovirus-associated were 164 TCR beta chains. As a later analysis showed, a missense DCLRE1C variant was linked to trimming of TCR beta V- and J-genes.

The ends were cut back, 7 bases at V and 0 bases at J, with 12 bases in the middle. Germline V gene sequence: CDR1 MDHEN, CDR2 SYDVKM. This CDR3 spans 14 amino acids. The sequencing sample was made of PBMCs. The genes are TRBV28 and TRBJ1-1; D is undetermined. The sequence derives from a man aged 35-49 years in good health and CMV-seronegative. The CDR3 sequence: CASTLGRVNTEAFF. CDR3 sequence (DNA): TGTGCCAGCACTCTAGGTCGGGTGAACACTGAAGCTTTCTTT.